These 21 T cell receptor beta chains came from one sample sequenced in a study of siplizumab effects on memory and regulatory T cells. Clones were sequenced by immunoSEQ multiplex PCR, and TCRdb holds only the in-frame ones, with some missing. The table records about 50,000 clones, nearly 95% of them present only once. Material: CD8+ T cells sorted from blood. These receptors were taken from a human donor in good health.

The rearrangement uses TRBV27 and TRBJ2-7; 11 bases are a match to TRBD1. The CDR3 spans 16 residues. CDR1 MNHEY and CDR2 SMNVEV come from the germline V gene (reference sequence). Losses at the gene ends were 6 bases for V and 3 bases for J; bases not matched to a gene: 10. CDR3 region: CASSTPVGTGGYEQYF. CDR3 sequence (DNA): TGTGCCAGCAGCACCCCCGTCGGGACAGGGGGCTACGAGCAGTACTTC.

CDR3 sequence reads: CASSLPGQPQHF. CDR3 bases: TGTGCCAGCAGTTTGCCTGGGCAGCCCCAGCATTTT. The chain combines TRBV6-5 with TRBJ1-5; no definite D call. The CDR3 consists of 12 residues. V lost 4 bases to trimming and J lost 7 bases, with 8 bases between them. CDR1 is MNHEY and CDR2 is SVGAGI in the germline V gene.

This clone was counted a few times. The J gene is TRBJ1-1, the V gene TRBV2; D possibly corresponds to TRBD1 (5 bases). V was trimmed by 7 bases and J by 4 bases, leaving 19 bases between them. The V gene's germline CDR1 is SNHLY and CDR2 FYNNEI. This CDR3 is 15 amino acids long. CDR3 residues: CASTQWGPWGTEAFF. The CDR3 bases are TGTGCCAGCACCCAATGGGGCCCATGGGGCACTGAAGCTTTCTTT.

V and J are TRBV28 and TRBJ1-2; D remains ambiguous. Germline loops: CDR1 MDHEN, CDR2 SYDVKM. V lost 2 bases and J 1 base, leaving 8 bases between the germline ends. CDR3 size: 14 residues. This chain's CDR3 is CASSLRTLNYGYTF. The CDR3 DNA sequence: TGTGCCAGCAGTTTACGGACTCTTAACTATGGCTACACCTTC.

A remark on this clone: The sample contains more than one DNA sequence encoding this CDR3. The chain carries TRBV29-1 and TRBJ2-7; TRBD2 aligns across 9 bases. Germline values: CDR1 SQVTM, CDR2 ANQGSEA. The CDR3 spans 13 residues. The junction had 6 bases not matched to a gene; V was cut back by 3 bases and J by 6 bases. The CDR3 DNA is TGCAGCGTTGACGGAGCGGGGGGTAGCGAGCAGTACTTC. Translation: CSVDGAGGSEQYF.

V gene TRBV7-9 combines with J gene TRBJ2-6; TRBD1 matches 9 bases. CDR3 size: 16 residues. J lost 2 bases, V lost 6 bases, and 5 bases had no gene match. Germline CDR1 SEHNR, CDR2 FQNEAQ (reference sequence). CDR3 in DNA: TGTGCCAGCAGGCTAACAGGGGGCGCTGGGGCCAACGTCCTGACTTTC. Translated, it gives CASRLTGGAGANVLTF.

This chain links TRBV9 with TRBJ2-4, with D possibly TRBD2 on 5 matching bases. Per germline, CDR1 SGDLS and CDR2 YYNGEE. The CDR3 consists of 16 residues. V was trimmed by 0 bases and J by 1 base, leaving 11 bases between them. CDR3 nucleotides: TGTGCCAGCAGCGTAGAGGACTTCGGGGCCAAAAACATTCAGTACTTC. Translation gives CASSVEDFGAKNIQYF. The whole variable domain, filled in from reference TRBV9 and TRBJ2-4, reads DSGVTQTPKHLITATGQRVTLRCSPRSGDLSVYWYQQSLDQGLQFLIQYYNGEERAKGNILERFSAQQFPDLHSELNLSSLELGDSALYFCASSVEDFGAKNIQYFGAGTRLSVL.

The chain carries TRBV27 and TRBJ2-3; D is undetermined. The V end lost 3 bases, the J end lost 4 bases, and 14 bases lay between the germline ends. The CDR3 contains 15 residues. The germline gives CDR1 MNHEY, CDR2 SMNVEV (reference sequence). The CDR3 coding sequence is TGTGCCAGCAGTTTCTCCGGGTCGTCGGCAGATACGCAGTATTTT. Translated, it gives CASSFSGSSADTQYF.

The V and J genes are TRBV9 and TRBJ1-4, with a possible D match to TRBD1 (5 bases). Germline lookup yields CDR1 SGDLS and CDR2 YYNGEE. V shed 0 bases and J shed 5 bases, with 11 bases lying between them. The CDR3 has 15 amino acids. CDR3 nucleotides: TGTGCCAGCAGCGTAGGGGGACGGCGGAATGAAAAACTGTTTTTT. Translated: CASSVGGRRNEKLFF.

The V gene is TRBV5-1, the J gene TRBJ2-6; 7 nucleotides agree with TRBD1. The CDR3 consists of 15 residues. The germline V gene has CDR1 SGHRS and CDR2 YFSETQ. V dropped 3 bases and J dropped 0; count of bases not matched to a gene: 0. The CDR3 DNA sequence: TGCGCCAGCAGCTGGGACAGCTCTGGGGCCAACGTCCTGACTTTC. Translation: CASSWDSSGANVLTF.

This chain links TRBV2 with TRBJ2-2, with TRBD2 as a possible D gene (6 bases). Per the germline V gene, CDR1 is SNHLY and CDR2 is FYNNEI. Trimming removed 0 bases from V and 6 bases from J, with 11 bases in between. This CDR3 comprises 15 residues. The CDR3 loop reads CASSEAWGGAGELFF. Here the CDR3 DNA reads TGTGCCAGCAGTGAAGCGTGGGGCGGGGCCGGGGAGCTGTTTTTT.

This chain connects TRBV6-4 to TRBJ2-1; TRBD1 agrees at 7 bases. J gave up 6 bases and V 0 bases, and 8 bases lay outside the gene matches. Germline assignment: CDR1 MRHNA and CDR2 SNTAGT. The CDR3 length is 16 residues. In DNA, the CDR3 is TGTGCCAGCAGTGACTCGGGGACAGCGGCCTTCAATGAGCAGTTCTTC. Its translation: CASSDSGTAAFNEQFF.

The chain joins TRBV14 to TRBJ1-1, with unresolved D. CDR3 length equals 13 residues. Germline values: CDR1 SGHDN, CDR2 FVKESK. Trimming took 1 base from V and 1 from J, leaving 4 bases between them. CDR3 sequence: CASSQVRNTEAFF. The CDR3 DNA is TGTGCCAGCAGCCAAGTGCGGAACACTGAAGCTTTCTTT.

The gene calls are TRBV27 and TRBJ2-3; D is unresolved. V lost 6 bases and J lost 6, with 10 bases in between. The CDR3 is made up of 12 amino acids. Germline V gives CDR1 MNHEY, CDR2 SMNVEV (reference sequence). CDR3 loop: CASSVPPDTQYF. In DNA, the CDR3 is TGTGCCAGCAGCGTCCCCCCCGATACGCAGTATTTT.

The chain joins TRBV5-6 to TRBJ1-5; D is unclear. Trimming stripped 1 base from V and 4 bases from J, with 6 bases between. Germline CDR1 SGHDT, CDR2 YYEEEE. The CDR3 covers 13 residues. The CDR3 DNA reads TGTGCCAGCAGCTTGTCGATAAATCAGCCCCAGCATTTT. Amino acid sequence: CASSLSINQPQHF.

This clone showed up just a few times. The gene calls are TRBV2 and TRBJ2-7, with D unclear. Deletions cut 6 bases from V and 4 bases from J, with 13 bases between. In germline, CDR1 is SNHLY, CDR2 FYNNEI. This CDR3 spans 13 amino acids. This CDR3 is CASRGRADYEQYF. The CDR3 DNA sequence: TGTGCCAGCAGAGGCCGGGCTGATTACGAGCAGTACTTC.

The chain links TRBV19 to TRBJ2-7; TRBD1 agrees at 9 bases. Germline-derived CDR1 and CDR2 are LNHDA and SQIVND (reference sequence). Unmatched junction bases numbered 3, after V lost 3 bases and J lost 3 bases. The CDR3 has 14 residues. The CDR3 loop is CASSIPGQGYEQYF. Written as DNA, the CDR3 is TGTGCCAGTAGTATCCCGGGACAGGGCTACGAGCAGTACTTC.

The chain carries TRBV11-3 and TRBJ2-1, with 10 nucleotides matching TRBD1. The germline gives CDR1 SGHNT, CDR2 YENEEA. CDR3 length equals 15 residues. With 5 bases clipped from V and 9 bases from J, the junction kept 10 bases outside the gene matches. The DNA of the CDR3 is TGTGCCAGCAGCCCACGGGACAGGGGCTTGGGTGAGCAGTTCTTC. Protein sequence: CASSPRDRGLGEQFF.

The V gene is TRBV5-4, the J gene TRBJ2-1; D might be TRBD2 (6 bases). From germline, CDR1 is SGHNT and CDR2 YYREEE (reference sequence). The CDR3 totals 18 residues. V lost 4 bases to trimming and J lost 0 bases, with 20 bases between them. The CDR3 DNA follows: TGTGCCAGCAGCCCGGGAGATTTAGGGGAAAGCTCCTACAATGAGCAGTTCTTC. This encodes CASSPGDLGESSYNEQFF.

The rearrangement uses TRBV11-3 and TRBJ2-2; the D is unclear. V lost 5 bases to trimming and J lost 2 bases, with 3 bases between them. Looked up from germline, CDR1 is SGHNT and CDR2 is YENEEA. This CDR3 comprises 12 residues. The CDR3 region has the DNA TGTGCCAGCAGCCGAAACACCGGGGAGCTGTTTTTT. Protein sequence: CASSRNTGELFF.

CDR3 in amino acids: CASTPRDGYEQYF. For the CDR3, the DNA is TGTGCCAGCACTCCCCGGGACGGATACGAGCAGTACTTC. The V and J genes are TRBV27 and TRBJ2-7, with D perhaps TRBD1 or TRBD2 (5 bases each). The CDR3 runs to 13 residues. Germline CDR1 reads MNHEY; CDR2 reads SMNVEV (reference sequence). V was shortened by 7 bases and J by 4 bases, with 14 bases between the two germline ends.